Described below is a single T cell receptor beta chain sequence and its context. This sample was included in a study of blood T cell repertoires in COVID-19. Study-wide context: Nucleic acid was either cDNA or gDNA, and it came from T cells, B-cell-depleted T cells, or PBMCs.

Original analysis: Reference gene primer amplification gave nucleated cell count estimates. Clones were sequenced by immunoSEQ multiplex PCR, and TCRdb holds only the in-frame ones, with some missing. V and J calls and clone size are those listed in that table; D and trimming were worked out from the DNA. Seen here are under 200,000 clones, around 80% observed once, and the top ten hold around 7%. Adults between about 18 and 95 years of age took part from approximately 24 US areas. Participants reported their clinical history, and cohort assignment relied on those reports. This CDR3 spans 15 amino acids. V was cut by 1 base and J by 0 bases, with 7 bases left in between. Germline CDR1 SGHNT, CDR2 YENEEA.

This receptor was taken from a man aged 50 or older who had recovered from COVID-19. The specimen sequenced was PBMCs or T cells enriched from blood (not recorded which). The rearrangement links TRBV11-3 to TRBJ2-1; D remains ambiguous. The CDR3 coding sequence is TGTGCCAGCAGCTTAGGGTTCAGCTCCTACAATGAGCAGTTCTTC. It translates to CASSLGFSSYNEQFF.